This T cell receptor (beta chain) was profiled in a study of regulatory T cells in long-lasting Graves disease. Study-level information: Newly diagnosed Graves' patients had taken antithyroid drugs under 3 months. Study-level findings and limits: It was peripheral blood alone, not thyroid tissue, that was studied.

This clonotype was observed a handful of times. The target antigen is unknown. Germline values: CDR1 GTSNPN, CDR2 SVGIG (reference sequence). The length of the CDR3 is 13 residues. V was trimmed by 3 bases and J by 2 bases, leaving 7 bases between them. Time point noted: newly diagnosed GD, antithyroid drugs for less than 3 months. RNA extracted from PBMCs served as the sequencing template. Guidelines of the American Thyroid Association were used to diagnose Graves' disease. Assembly of TCR beta libraries relied on iRepertoire HTBI primers together with Arm-PCR of CDR3 regions. TCRdb re-derived calls from the multiplex PCR reads in MiXCR, one entry per CDR3 protein. Of fewer than 550,000 distinct CDR3 sequences in the sample, 16% were seen once. The sample was also linked to a second study, of T cells in Graves' hyperthyroidism and ophthalmopathy.

The chain is built from TRBV30 and TRBJ1-4; no clear D. This sample comprised peripheral blood mononuclear cells (PBMCs), obtained at new diagnosis, from a patient treated with antithyroid drugs. The clonotype originates from a woman aged 18 to 35 with Graves disease. The CDR3 protein is CAWSRVTNEKLFF. The CDR3 coding sequence is TGTGCCTGGAGCCGGGTCACTAATGAAAAACTGTTTTTT.